A selection of T cell receptor beta chains follows, all from one sample in a study of early T cells in non-severe SARS-CoV-2 infection. TCRdb reprocessed the 5' RACE reads with MiXCR, giving one entry per CDR3 protein. The data hold tens of thousands of distinct CDR3 sequences, with over 4% observed a single time. Specimen: whole blood, collected at baseline. The receptor source for this set is an adult who was a healthcare worker with PCR-confirmed SARS-CoV-2 infection or an uninfected control (not recorded which). The CDR3 runs from the conserved cysteine through the conserved F or W. A D gene is named only where the DNA matches it firmly. Size tells how often a clone was seen (once, few, many) or the class of an expanded clone, and some rows leave it out.

abundance: many; d_gene: TRBD2; v_gene: TRBV20-1; j_gene: TRBJ2-7; CDR3nt: TGCAGTGCTAGAGGACTAGCGGGATCCCGGGGCTACGAGCAGTACTTC; CDR3aa: CSARGLAGSRGYEQYF
abundance: -; d_gene: -; v_gene: TRBV9; j_gene: TRBJ1-5; CDR3nt: TGTGCCAGCAGCGTAGATTGGGGGGCGGGTCAGCCCCAGCATTTT; CDR3aa: CASSVDWGAGQPQHF
abundance: many; d_gene: -; v_gene: TRBV20-1; j_gene: TRBJ1-5; CDR3nt: TGCAGTGCTAGAGATTGGGCAGGTAGGAATCAGCCCCAGCATTTT; CDR3aa: CSARDWAGRNQPQHF
abundance: few; d_gene: -; v_gene: TRBV6-6; j_gene: TRBJ2-7; CDR3nt: TGTGCCAGCAGTTTGACCGTTGATGGCGGGGAGCAGTACTTC; CDR3aa: CASSLTVDGGEQYF
abundance: many; d_gene: -; v_gene: TRBV7-9; j_gene: TRBJ1-3; CDR3nt: TGTGCCAGCAGCCAGCGGGGGCCTGGAAACACCATATATTTT; CDR3aa: CASSQRGPGNTIYF
abundance: few; d_gene: TRBD1; v_gene: TRBV20-1; j_gene: TRBJ1-2; CDR3nt: TGCAGTGCGCCCATCGGGACAGGGGTTGGCTACACCTTC; CDR3aa: CSAPIGTGVGYTF
abundance: -; d_gene: TRBD1; v_gene: TRBV28; j_gene: TRBJ1-2; CDR3nt: TGTGCCAGCAGCTCGGGACAGGAAATTTATGGCTACACCTTC; CDR3aa: CASSSGQEIYGYTF
abundance: many; d_gene: -; v_gene: TRBV29-1; j_gene: TRBJ1-1; CDR3nt: TGCAGCGTTGCAGTATCGAGGGTCACTGAAGCTTTCTTT; CDR3aa: CSVAVSRVTEAFF
abundance: many; d_gene: TRBD2; v_gene: TRBV10-3; j_gene: TRBJ2-3; CDR3nt: TGTGCCATCAGTGTCGGGGGGAACACAGATACGCAGTATTTT; CDR3aa: CAISVGGNTDTQYF
abundance: many; d_gene: -; v_gene: TRBV7-9; j_gene: TRBJ2-7; CDR3nt: TGTGCCAGCAGCTTAGAAGGCTACTCCTACGAGCAGTACTTC; CDR3aa: CASSLEGYSYEQYF